This T cell receptor (beta chain) was recorded in a study of sequential checkpoint blockade in melanoma. V was cut by 5 bases and J by 7 bases, with 20 bases left in between. CDR1 is MNHEY, CDR2 SMNVEV, per germline (reference sequence). The CDR3 contains 15 residues. Described treatment: randomized to nivolumab then ipilimumab (arm A) or the reverse (arm B). The method was immunoSEQ multiplex PCR; TCRdb's version includes in-frame clones alone and lacks a portion of them. The repertoire holds about 32,000 clones, 82% seen once, with approximately 18% in the top ten. The clonotype originates from a human donor with melanoma. The sample in question was CD8+ T cells sorted from blood (inferred from file names), obtained from a patient given nivolumab and ipilimumab in sequence. The chain carries TRBV27 and TRBJ1-2, with D maybe TRBD1 (5 bases). The CDR3, as DNA: TGTGCCAGCAGTCTGTCGATCGGAGGGGCGTCTGGCTACACCTTC. It encodes CASSLSIGGASGYTF.